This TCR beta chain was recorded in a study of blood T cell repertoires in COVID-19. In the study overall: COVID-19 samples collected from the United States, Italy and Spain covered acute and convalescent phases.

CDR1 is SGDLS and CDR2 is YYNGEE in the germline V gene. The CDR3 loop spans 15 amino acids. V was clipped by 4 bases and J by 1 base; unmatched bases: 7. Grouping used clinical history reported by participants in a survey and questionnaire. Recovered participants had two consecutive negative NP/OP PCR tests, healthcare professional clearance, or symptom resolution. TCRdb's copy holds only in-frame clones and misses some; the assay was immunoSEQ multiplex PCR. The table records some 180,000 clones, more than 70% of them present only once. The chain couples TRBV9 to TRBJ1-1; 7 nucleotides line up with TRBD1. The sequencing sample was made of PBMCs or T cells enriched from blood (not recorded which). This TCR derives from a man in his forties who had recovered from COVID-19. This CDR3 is CASSLGGRQNTEAFF. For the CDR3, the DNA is TGTGCCAGCAGCTTAGGGGGCAGGCAGAACACTGAAGCTTTCTTT.